These 21 T cell receptor beta chains were sequenced from one sample in a study of cytomegalovirus exposure and HLA in healthy donors. Primers included in the PCR were 60 Vbeta and 13 Jbeta primers. Libraries were prepared by immunoSEQ multiplex PCR; TCRdb keeps only in-frame clonotypes and omits some of them. Here the sample spans 210,000 or so clones, roughly 78% being singletons. The sequenced sample consisted of PBMCs. Every receptor here comes from a boy aged 5-17 years in good health and CMV-seronegative.

This chain connects TRBV7-9 to TRBJ2-7, with 7 nucleotides matching TRBD2. With V trimmed by 5 bases and J by 0 bases, 7 bases remained unmatched. The CDR3 has 15 amino acids. The germline gives CDR1 SEHNR, CDR2 FQNEAQ (reference sequence). CDR3 sequence: CASSTPSGASYEQYF. Here the CDR3 DNA reads TGTGCCAGCAGCACGCCGAGCGGGGCCTCCTACGAGCAGTACTTC.

As concerns this clone: One junction end disagrees with the germline gene, perhaps due to a read error. The V and J genes are TRBV7-9 and TRBJ2-3, with D possibly being TRBD1 (6 bases). The CDR3 has 15 residues. The V gene's germline CDR1 is SEHNR and CDR2 FQNEAQ (reference sequence). This chain's CDR3 is CSSSPRTERTDTQYF. CDR3 coding DNA: TGTTCCAGCAGCCCAAGGACAGAACGCACAGATACGCAGTATTTT.

The gene calls are TRBV5-6 and TRBJ2-1; 13 nucleotides match TRBD2. The CDR3 length is 18 residues. V gave up 6 bases and J gave up 1 base; unmatched junction bases: 10. Germline V gene lookup returns CDR1 SGHDT and CDR2 YYEEEE. The CDR3 sequence is CASTHWTSGSISYNEQFF. CDR3 DNA: TGTGCCAGCACCCATTGGACTAGCGGGAGTATATCCTACAATGAGCAGTTCTTC.

The chain has TRBV11-3 and TRBJ2-2; TRBD1 aligns across 9 bases. The CDR3 sequence is 17 residues long. V was clipped by 4 bases and J by 0 bases; unmatched bases: 6. CDR1 is SGHNT, CDR2 YENEEA, per germline. The CDR3 is CASSSYGQGSNTGELFF. DNA for the CDR3: TGTGCCAGCAGCTCCTACGGACAGGGGTCGAACACCGGGGAGCTGTTTTTT.

The rearrangement joins TRBV5-6 to TRBJ2-5; 8 bases fit TRBD1. V lost 4 bases to trimming and J lost 4 bases; unmatched junction nucleotides: 9. Per germline, CDR1 SGHDT and CDR2 YYEEEE. The CDR3 is 15 residues long. CDR3 residues: CASSRWDRRTETQYF. CDR3 sequence (DNA): TGTGCCAGCAGCCGGTGGGACAGGCGGACAGAGACCCAGTACTTC.

The genes are TRBV5-6 and TRBJ2-3, with 10 bases identical to TRBD2. The CDR3 is made up of 16 amino acids. Looked up from germline, CDR1 is SGHDT and CDR2 is YYEEEE. With 4 bases clipped from V and 6 bases from J, the junction kept 11 bases outside the gene matches. CDR3 coding DNA: TGTGCCAGCAGCCTATTAGCGGGGGGCTCAAGCGATACGCAGTATTTT. Translation: CASSLLAGGSSDTQYF.

This clone was recorded a few times. This sequence joins TRBV7-2 and TRBJ2-7, with D possibly TRBD2 on 6 matching bases. CDR1 is SGHTA, CDR2 FQGNSA, per germline. The V end was cut by 5 bases, the J end by 4 bases, with 9 bases between. This CDR3 region has 12 residues. The CDR3 sequence: CASSRDLYEQYF. The DNA of the CDR3 is TGTGCCAGCAGCCGGGACTTGTACGAGCAGTACTTC.

V usage is TRBV23-1 and J usage is TRBJ2-5; 8 nucleotides line up with TRBD1. TRBV23-1 counts as an open reading frame of uncertain function. With V trimmed by 3 bases and J by 3 bases, 6 bases remained unmatched. CDR3 length: 15 amino acids. The CDR3 loop is CASSQKDRVKETQYF. The CDR3 DNA is TGCGCCAGCAGTCAGAAGGACAGGGTTAAAGAGACCCAGTACTTC.

This chain uses TRBV5-8 with TRBJ2-6; the match to TRBD2 covers 7 bases. The CDR3 spans 18 residues. Losses at the gene ends were 1 base for V and 0 bases for J; bases not matched to a gene: 7. Germline values: CDR1 SGHTS, CDR2 YDEGEE. The CDR3 loop reads CASSLFLAVNSGANVLTF. The CDR3 coding sequence is TGTGCCAGCAGCTTGTTTCTAGCGGTTAACTCTGGGGCCAACGTCCTGACTTTC.

This chain joins TRBV28 and TRBJ2-7; 7 bases agree with TRBD2. Germline CDR1 MDHEN, CDR2 SYDVKM. The CDR3 spans 15 residues. Trimming took 5 bases from V and 1 from J; bases not matched to a gene: 8. As DNA, the CDR3 is TGTGCCAGCAGTCGAGCGGGAATAGGTTCCTACGAGCAGTACTTC. It translates to CASSRAGIGSYEQYF.

The V call is TRBV15, the J call TRBJ2-7; 9 nucleotides line up with TRBD1. In germline, CDR1 is LNHNV, CDR2 YYDKDF (reference sequence). The ends lost 0 bases at V and 4 bases at J; junction bases unmatched: 7. The CDR3 length is 16 residues. CDR3 in DNA: TGTGCCACCAGCAGAGAGGCGGGACAGGGCGTGTACGAGCAGTACTTC. Encoded protein: CATSREAGQGVYEQYF.

The chain joins TRBV5-1 to TRBJ1-2; 10 bases fit TRBD1. The CDR3 sequence is 15 residues long. Germline lookup yields CDR1 SGHRS and CDR2 YFSETQ. V shed 5 bases, J shed 3 bases, and the junction held 7 bases outside the gene matches. Written as DNA, the CDR3 is TGCGCCAGCAGGGAGGGGACAGGGGTCGACTATGGCTACACCTTC. Protein: CASREGTGVDYGYTF.

The V gene is TRBV4-2, the J gene TRBJ1-3, with TRBD1 matching 7 bases. Germline trimming cut 2 bases from V and 7 bases from J; bases unmatched to any gene: 8. Germline loops: CDR1 LGHNA, CDR2 YNFKEQ. CDR3 length equals 15 residues. The CDR3 sequence is CASSQLQGLQNTIYF. The DNA of the CDR3 is TGTGCCAGCAGCCAACTACAGGGGCTGCAGAACACCATATATTTT.

This sequence joins TRBV27 and TRBJ1-2; 8 bases map to TRBD1. Trimming cost V 7 bases and J 4 bases; bases outside gene matches: 5. CDR3 length: 13 amino acids. The germline CDR1 and CDR2 sequences are MNHEY and SMNVEV (reference sequence). CDR3 sequence reads: CASTQGAGYGYTF. CDR3 sequence (DNA): TGTGCCAGCACCCAGGGGGCTGGCTATGGCTACACCTTC.

Only a few counts were recorded for this clone. This chain joins TRBV19 and TRBJ2-7; possible D gene TRBD1, 5 bases. Between the trimmed V and J ends, which lost 6 bases and 5 bases, there was a span of 14 bases. The CDR3 is made up of 13 amino acids. CDR1 and CDR2 from the germline V gene are LNHDA and SQIVND (reference sequence). CDR3 protein: CASSLQGINEQYF. For the CDR3, the DNA is TGTGCCAGTAGCTTGCAGGGAATCAACGAGCAGTACTTC.

The V and J genes are TRBV29-1 and TRBJ2-5; TRBD1 might be the D (5 bases). Per the germline V gene, CDR1 is SQVTM and CDR2 is ANQGSEA. The CDR3 length is 13 residues. The V end lost 4 bases, the J end lost 4 bases, and 13 bases lay between the germline ends. The CDR3 sequence: CSVARDWIETQYF. CDR3 sequence (DNA): TGCAGCGTTGCCAGGGATTGGATAGAGACCCAGTACTTC.

The V and J genes are TRBV19 and TRBJ2-7; TRBD1 aligns across 8 bases. The germline CDR1 and CDR2 sequences are LNHDA and SQIVND (reference sequence). This CDR3 has 14 residues. Trimming cost V 3 bases and J 3 bases; bases outside gene matches: 4. The CDR3 loop is CASSILDRDYEQYF. CDR3 coding DNA: TGTGCCAGTAGTATCTTGGACAGGGACTACGAGCAGTACTTC.

This chain uses TRBV6-1 with TRBJ1-1, with a tentative D call TRBD1 (6 bases). There are 15 residues in the CDR3. Trimming pared 9 bases from V and 3 bases from J, leaving 20 bases between. Looked up from germline, CDR1 is MNHNS and CDR2 is SASEGT. CDR3 sequence (DNA): TGTGCCAGTACCTGGGGGCCCCAGGAAGACACTGAAGCTTTCTTT. Its translation is CASTWGPQEDTEAFF.

The chain recombines TRBV25-1 with TRBJ1-4; D may be TRBD1 (6 bases). There are 14 residues in the CDR3. Germline CDR1 MGHDK, CDR2 SYGVNS. Trimming removed 2 bases from V and 6 bases from J, with 10 bases in between. In DNA, the CDR3 is TGTGCCAGCAGTGAAAAACAGGGAGATGAAAAACTGTTTTTT. It yields the protein CASSEKQGDEKLFF.

The V call is TRBV7-9, the J call TRBJ1-2, with TRBD1 identical over 10 bases. The CDR3 length is 12 residues. The germline gives CDR1 SEHNR, CDR2 FQNEAQ (reference sequence). The CDR3 region is CVGTGVRYGYTF. In DNA, the CDR3 is TGTGTCGGGACAGGGGTCCGCTATGGCTACACCTTC.

The chain combines TRBV6-9 with TRBJ2-1; TRBD2 is a possible D gene (6 bases). Germline V gene sequence: CDR1 MNHGY, CDR2 SVAAGI. Trimming cost V 0 bases and J 2 bases, with 8 bases left between them. This CDR3 region has 15 residues. CDR3 in DNA: TGTGCCAGCAGTTATTCGGGGGGACCCTACAATGAGCAGTTCTTC. This gives the protein CASSYSGGPYNEQFF.